This TCR delta chain stems from a study of in vitro expanded adult blood gammadelta T cells (dated by TCRdb to about 2020). For context, the study as a whole: Sort purities ranging from approximately 94% to 100% Vgamma9Vdelta2 cells among T cells were obtained. Cells from each donor were stimulated separately with HMBPP, zoledronate or AbnobaViscum P, and the TRG and TRD CDR3 repertoires were sequenced for each condition. The study compared the TCR repertoire of Vgamma9Vdelta2 T cells expanded in vitro with a mistletoe-extract drug against those expanded with HMBPP or zoledronate. A few subjects were included in the TCR repertoire analysis. Points the paper makes about the study in general: The TRDV2 repertoire shared between treatments was found to be private to each donor, and TRD repertoires were clustered by subject rather than by stimulant in multidimensional scaling. Top TRGV9 CDR3 clonotypes were largely public, being shared across donors and across all three stimulation conditions. CDR3 length, diversity and J usage of AbnobaViscum P-expanded Vgamma9Vdelta2 repertoires were found to be similar to those of HMBPP- and zoledronate-expanded repertoires, which suggested a polyclonal response. Every repertoire came from in vitro expanded cultures of healthy donor cells rather than from mistletoe-treated patients.

Trimming takes 3 bases off V and 5 bases off J; junction bases not matched to a gene: 10. CDR1 and CDR2 (GEAIGNYY, EKD) derive from the germline V gene. From its cysteine to its phenylalanine, the CDR3 spans 15 amino acids. Here the CDR3 DNA is all that survives: 45 bases in frame from base 1. This clone qualifies as hyperexpanded (1% or more). This receptor's antigen is unknown. Base-call qualities are not available, and no considerably larger clone is one nucleotide away. Other nucleotide sequences from this sample produce the same CDR3. The library came from 5' RACE. For each sample, the RNeasy Micro Kit was used to extract RNA from roughly 9,600 sorted cells. Libraries were built by template-switch reverse transcription followed by PCR amplification of the CDR3gamma and CDR3delta regions. The amplicons were sequenced on an Illumina MiSeq with the V2 300 kit, which gave 150 bp paired-end reads. The authors' pipeline ran thus. Read quality was checked with FastQC version 0.11.8. MiXCR version 3.0.3 was used to build CDR3 sequences by aligning reads to GenBank TRG or TRD reference genes. MiXCR ran with default parameters, except that TRDD assembly used 3 instead of 5 consecutive nucleotides. Repertoire analyses, including normalized Shannon-Wiener diversity, clonotype tracking and multidimensional scaling, used VDJtools version 1.2.1 with default settings. CDR3 sequences that were out of frame or contained stop codons were removed from analysis. Clonotypes were called again by TCRdb from the public reads via CATT, and duplicate nucleotide sequences were then merged into one entry. The V and J calls shown here were made by TCRdb, not taken from the authors' results. A total of fewer than 700 delta-chain clones appear in this sample, roughly 29% of them only once. About three fifths of the sample goes to the ten largest clones.

Explained via the paper, the treatment or condition label denotes: aminobisphosphonate causing endogenous IPP accumulation, approximately 0.98 uM. After expansion, live CD3+ TCRgammadelta+ Vgamma9+ Vdelta2+ T cells were FACS-sorted on a FACS Aria III. Before expansion, PBMC received a one-day pulse of 0.75 to 1 uM zoledronate and were then washed three times. Expansion of the cultures lasted around 15 days, and IL-2 was replenished every 3 to 4 days. Once the one-day stimulant pulse was over, the cells were washed three times and then cultured in medium that contained approximately 100 U/mL IL-2. Before culture, peripheral blood mononuclear cells were isolated using Lymphoprep gradient centrifugation and then cryopreserved in liquid nitrogen.

The receptor's source is an adult in good health. The sequencing here drew on gamma-delta T cells from peripheral blood expanded in culture, taken from an in vitro culture stimulated with zoledronate. The rearrangement joined TRDV2 to TRDJ1, with 8 middle bases fitting TRDD3. The CDR3 has the sequence CACDGPLGAQDKLIF. The nucleotide sequence reads as follows: TGTGCCTGTGACGGACCACTGGGGGCCCAGGATAAACTCATCTTT.